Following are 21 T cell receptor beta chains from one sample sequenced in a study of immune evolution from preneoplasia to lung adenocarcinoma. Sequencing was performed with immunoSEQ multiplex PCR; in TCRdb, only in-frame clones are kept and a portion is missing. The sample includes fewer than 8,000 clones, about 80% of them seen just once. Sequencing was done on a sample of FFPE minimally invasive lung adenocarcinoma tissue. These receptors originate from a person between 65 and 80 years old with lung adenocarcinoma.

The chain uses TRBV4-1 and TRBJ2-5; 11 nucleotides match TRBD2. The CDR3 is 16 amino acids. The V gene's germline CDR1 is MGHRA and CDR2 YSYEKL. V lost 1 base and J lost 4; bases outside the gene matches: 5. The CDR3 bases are TGCGCCAGCAGCCAAGTCGGGCTAGCGGGAGGAGAGACCCAGTACTTC. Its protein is CASSQVGLAGGETQYF.

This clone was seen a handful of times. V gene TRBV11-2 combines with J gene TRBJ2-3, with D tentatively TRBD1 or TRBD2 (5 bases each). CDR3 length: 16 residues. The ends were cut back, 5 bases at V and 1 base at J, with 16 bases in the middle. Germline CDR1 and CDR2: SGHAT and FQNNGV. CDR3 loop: CASSPVGGVGTDTQYF. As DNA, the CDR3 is TGTGCCAGCAGCCCCGTTGGGGGAGTTGGCACAGATACGCAGTATTTT. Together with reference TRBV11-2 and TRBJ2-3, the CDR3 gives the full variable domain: EAGVAQSPRYKIIEKRQSVAFWCNPISGHATLYWYQQILGQGPKLLIQFQNNGVVDDSQLPKDRFSAERLKGVDSTLKIQPAKLEDSAVYLCASSPVGGVGTDTQYFGPGTRLTVL.

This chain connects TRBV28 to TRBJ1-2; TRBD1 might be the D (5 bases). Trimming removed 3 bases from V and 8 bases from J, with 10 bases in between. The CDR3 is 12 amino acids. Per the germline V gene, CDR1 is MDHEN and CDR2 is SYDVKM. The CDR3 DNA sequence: TGTGCCAGCAGTTTGCAGGGTCCCGGCTACACCTTC. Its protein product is CASSLQGPGYTF.

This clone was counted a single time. CDR3 residues: CASSQSQGDSEQYF. Written as DNA, the CDR3 is TGCGCCAGCAGCCAAAGTCAGGGAGACTCCGAGCAGTACTTC. The rearrangement joins TRBV4-1 to TRBJ2-7; TRBD1 or TRBD2 may be the D gene (5 bases each). The germline V gene has CDR1 MGHRA and CDR2 YSYEKL. Trimming removed 2 bases at V and 6 bases at J, with 14 bases between. There are 14 residues in the CDR3.

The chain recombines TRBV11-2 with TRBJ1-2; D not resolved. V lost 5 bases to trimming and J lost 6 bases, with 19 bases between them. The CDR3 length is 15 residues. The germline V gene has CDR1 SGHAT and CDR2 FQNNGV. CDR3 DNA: TGTGCCAGCAGCCTGATAAGAGGGCGCTCGGATGGCTACACCTTC. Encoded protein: CASSLIRGRSDGYTF.

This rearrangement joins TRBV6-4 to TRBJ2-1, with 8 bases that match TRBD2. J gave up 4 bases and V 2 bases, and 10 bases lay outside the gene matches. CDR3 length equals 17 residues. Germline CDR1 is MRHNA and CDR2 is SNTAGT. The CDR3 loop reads CASSDLQGLGEYNEQFF. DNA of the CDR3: TGTGCCAGCAGTGACCTCCAGGGACTAGGAGAATACAATGAGCAGTTCTTC.

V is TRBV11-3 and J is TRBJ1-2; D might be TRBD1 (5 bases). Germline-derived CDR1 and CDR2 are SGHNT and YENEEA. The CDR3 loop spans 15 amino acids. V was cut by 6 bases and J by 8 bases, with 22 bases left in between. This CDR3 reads CASRNGQGLTWGYTF. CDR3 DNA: TGTGCCAGCAGGAACGGGCAGGGTCTCACTTGGGGCTACACCTTC.

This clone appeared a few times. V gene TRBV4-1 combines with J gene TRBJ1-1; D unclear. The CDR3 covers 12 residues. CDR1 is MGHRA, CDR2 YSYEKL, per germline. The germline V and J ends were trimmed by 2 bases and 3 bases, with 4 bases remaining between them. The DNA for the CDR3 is TGCGCCAGCAGCCAATCGGACACTGAAGCTTTCTTT. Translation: CASSQSDTEAFF.

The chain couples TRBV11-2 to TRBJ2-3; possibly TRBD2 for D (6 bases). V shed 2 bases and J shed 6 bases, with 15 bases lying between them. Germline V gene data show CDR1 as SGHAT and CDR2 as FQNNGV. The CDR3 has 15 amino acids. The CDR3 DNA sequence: TGTGCCAGCAGCTTATCGACCGGGGGATTGGATACGCAGTATTTT. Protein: CASSLSTGGLDTQYF.

The CDR3 reads CASSPPKTGDRYF. CDR3 DNA: TGTGCCAGCAGTCCTCCCAAAACCGGGGATCGGTACTTC. The chain uses TRBV27 and TRBJ2-7, with a possible D match to TRBD2 (5 bases). The V and J ends lost 5 bases and 12 bases respectively, with 20 bases between them. The CDR3 length is 13 residues. Looked up from germline, CDR1 is MNHEY and CDR2 is SMNVEV (reference sequence).

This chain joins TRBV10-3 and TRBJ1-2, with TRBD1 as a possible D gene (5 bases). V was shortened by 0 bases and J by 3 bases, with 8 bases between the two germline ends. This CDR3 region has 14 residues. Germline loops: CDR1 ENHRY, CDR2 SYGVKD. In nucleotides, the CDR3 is TGTGCCATCAGTGAGTCGGGGGTTTACTATGGCTACACCTTC. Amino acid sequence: CAISESGVYYGYTF.

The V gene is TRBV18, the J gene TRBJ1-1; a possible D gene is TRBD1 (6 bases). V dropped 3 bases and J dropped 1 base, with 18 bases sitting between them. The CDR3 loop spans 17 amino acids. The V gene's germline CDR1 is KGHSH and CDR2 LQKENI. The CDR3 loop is CASSPQQGSSKNTEAFF. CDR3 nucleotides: TGTGCCAGCTCACCCCAACAGGGAAGTTCGAAGAACACTGAAGCTTTCTTT.

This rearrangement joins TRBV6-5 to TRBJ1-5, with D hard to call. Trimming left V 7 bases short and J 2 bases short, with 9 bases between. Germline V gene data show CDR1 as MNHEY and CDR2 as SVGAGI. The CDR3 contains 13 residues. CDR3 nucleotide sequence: TGTGCCAGCAAGGAGGACGGCAATCAGCCCCAGCATTTT. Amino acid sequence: CASKEDGNQPQHF.

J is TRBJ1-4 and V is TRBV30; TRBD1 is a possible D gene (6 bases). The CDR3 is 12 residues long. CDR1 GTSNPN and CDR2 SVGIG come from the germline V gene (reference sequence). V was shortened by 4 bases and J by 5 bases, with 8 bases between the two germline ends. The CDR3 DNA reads TGTGCCTGGACAAGGGGGAATGAAAAACTGTTTTTT. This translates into CAWTRGNEKLFF.

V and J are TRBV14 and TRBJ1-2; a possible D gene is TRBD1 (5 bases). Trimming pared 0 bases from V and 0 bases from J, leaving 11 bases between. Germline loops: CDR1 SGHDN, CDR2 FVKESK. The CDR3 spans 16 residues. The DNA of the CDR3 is TGTGCCAGCAGCCAAGATAGGCGAGGGGCTAACTATGGCTACACCTTC. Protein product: CASSQDRRGANYGYTF. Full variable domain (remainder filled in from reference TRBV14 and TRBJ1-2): EAGVTQFPSHSVIEKGQTVTLRCDPISGHDNLYWYRRVMGKEIKFLLHFVKESKQDESGMPNNRFLAERTGGTYSTLKVQPAELEDSGVYFCASSQDRRGANYGYTFGSGTRLTVV.

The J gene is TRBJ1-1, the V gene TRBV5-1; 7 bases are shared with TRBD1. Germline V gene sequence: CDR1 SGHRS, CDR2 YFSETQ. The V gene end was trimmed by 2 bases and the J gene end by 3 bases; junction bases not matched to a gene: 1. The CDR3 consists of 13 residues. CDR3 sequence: CASSFDRDTEAFF. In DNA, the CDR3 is TGCGCCAGCAGCTTCGACAGGGACACTGAAGCTTTCTTT.

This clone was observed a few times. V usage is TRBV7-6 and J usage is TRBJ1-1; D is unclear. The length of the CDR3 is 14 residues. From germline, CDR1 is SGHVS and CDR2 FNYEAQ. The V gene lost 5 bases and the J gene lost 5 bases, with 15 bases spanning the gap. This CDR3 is CASSPRSIGTEAFF. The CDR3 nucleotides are TGTGCCAGCAGCCCTCGCTCGATAGGGACTGAAGCTTTCTTT.

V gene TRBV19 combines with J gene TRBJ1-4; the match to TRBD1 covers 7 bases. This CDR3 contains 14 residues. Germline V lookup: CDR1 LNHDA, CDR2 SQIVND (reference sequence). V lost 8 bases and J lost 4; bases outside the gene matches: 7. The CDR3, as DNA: TGTGCCAGTGGACCGGGACAGCGTAATGAAAAACTGTTTTTT. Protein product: CASGPGQRNEKLFF. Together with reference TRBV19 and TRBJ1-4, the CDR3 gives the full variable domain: DGGITQSPKYLFRKEGQNVTLSCEQNLNHDAMYWYRQDPGQGLRLIYYSQIVNDFQKGDIAEGYSVSREKKESFPLTVTSAQKNPTAFYLCASGPGQRNEKLFFGSGTQLSVL.

CDR3 in amino acids: CASSQDSGGYQETQYF. The CDR3 DNA is TGCGCCAGCAGCCAAGATAGCGGGGGTTACCAAGAGACCCAGTACTTC. The rearrangement joins TRBV4-1 to TRBJ2-5; 9 nucleotides line up with TRBD2. The V and J ends lost 0 bases and 0 bases, in that order; junction bases with no gene match: 2. The CDR3 extends over 16 amino acids. The germline CDR1 and CDR2 sequences are MGHRA and YSYEKL.

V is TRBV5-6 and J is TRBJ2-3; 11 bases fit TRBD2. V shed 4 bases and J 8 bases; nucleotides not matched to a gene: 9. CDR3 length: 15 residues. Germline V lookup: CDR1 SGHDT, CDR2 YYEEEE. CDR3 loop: CASSGGLAVLTTQYF. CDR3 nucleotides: TGTGCCAGCAGCGGGGGACTAGCGGTTCTGACTACGCAGTATTTT.

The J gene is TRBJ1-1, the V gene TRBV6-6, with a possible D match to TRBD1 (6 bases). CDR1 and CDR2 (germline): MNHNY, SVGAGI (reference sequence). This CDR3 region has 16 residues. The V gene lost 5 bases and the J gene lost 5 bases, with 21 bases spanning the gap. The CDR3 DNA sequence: TGTGCCAGCAGTCGGGGGACCCAACGAGGGGGAACTGAAGCTTTCTTT. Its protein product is CASSRGTQRGGTEAFF.